These 16 T cell receptor beta chains were all obtained from the same sample, sequenced in a study of technical replicates of blood from a few donors. The method was immunoSEQ multiplex PCR; TCRdb's version includes in-frame clones alone and lacks a portion of them. Among roughly 81,000 clones listed, around 97% were seen once. Specimen: T cells isolated from PBMCs. These receptors all come from a human donor in good health.

This chain uses TRBV28 with TRBJ1-2, with D unresolved. This CDR3 has 14 amino acids. CDR1 MDHEN and CDR2 SYDVKM come from the germline V gene. Deletions cut 2 bases from V and 2 bases from J, with 9 bases between. DNA for the CDR3: TGTGCCAGCAGTTTAATGGTACGGAACTATGGCTACACCTTC. Translated, it gives CASSLMVRNYGYTF.

V gene TRBV4-1 combines with J gene TRBJ2-1; 11 positions agree with TRBD2. CDR3 length: 17 residues. The junction had 9 bases not matched to a gene; V was cut back by 3 bases and J by 5 bases. Germline CDR1 reads MGHRA; CDR2 reads YSYEKL. CDR3 DNA: TGCGCCAGCAGCCAGATTTTCCCGGGACTAGCGGACAATGAGCAGTTCTTC. It yields the protein CASSQIFPGLADNEQFF.

The rearrangement joins TRBV6-1 to TRBJ2-2; TRBD2 might be the D (5 bases). Germline values: CDR1 MNHNS, CDR2 SASEGT. V shed 7 bases and J shed 2 bases, with 14 bases lying between them. The CDR3 has 15 amino acids. Written as DNA, the CDR3 is TGTGCCAGCACCGTCCACGGGGAAAACACCGGGGAGCTGTTTTTT. This encodes CASTVHGENTGELFF.

The chain uses TRBV18 and TRBJ2-7; a weak D match, TRBD2 (5 bases). CDR1 KGHSH and CDR2 LQKENI come from the germline V gene. V was pared by 4 bases and J by 2 bases, with 15 bases between. The CDR3 length is 15 residues. This CDR3 is CASSRYRDEPYEQYF. Written as DNA, the CDR3 is TGTGCCAGCTCACGTTATCGGGATGAGCCCTACGAGCAGTACTTC.

V is TRBV28 and J is TRBJ1-1; weak D call: TRBD1 (6 bases). Germline assignment: CDR1 MDHEN and CDR2 SYDVKM. Trimming removed 6 bases at V and 4 bases at J, with 12 bases between. CDR3 length equals 13 residues. In DNA, the CDR3 is TGTGCCAGCAGCGGGGGGGACATCACTGAAGCTTTCTTT. Residues: CASSGGDITEAFF.

The gene calls are TRBV7-3 and TRBJ2-1; 8 bases are shared with TRBD2. V lost 6 bases, J lost 5 bases, and 9 bases stayed unmatched. Germline V gene data show CDR1 as SGHTA and CDR2 as FQGTGA. The CDR3 extends over 15 amino acids. The DNA of the CDR3 is TGTGCCAGCAGTTCTACGGGACTAGGCGACAATGAGCAGTTCTTC. This codes for CASSSTGLGDNEQFF.

The V and J genes are TRBV5-5 and TRBJ1-2; D not certain. V dropped 6 bases and J dropped 7 bases, with 19 bases sitting between them. CDR1 is SGHKS and CDR2 is YYEKEE in the germline V gene (reference sequence). The CDR3 is 14 amino acids. The CDR3 coding sequence is TGTGCCAGCATCCTCATCCCCGACTCATTTGGCTACACCTTC. This sequence encodes CASILIPDSFGYTF.

The J gene is TRBJ1-2, the V gene TRBV9, with 8 bases aligning to TRBD1. CDR3 length: 17 amino acids. CDR1 and CDR2 (germline): SGDLS, YYNGEE. With V trimmed by 4 bases and J by 4 bases, 15 bases remained unmatched. CDR3 region: CASSSPPYRDRSYGYTF. DNA of the CDR3: TGTGCCAGCAGCTCACCCCCATACCGGGACAGGTCCTATGGCTACACCTTC. Filled out from reference TRBV9 and TRBJ1-2, the complete variable domain reads DSGVTQTPKHLITATGQRVTLRCSPRSGDLSVYWYQQSLDQGLQFLIQYYNGEERAKGNILERFSAQQFPDLHSELNLSSLELGDSALYFCASSSPPYRDRSYGYTFGSGTRLTVV.

The V call is TRBV7-9, the J call TRBJ1-1, with D possibly TRBD1 on 5 matching bases. The V gene lost 3 bases and the J gene lost 1 base, with 18 bases spanning the gap. Germline V CDR1 and CDR2: SEHNR, FQNEAQ (reference sequence). The CDR3 has 17 residues. CDR3 sequence (DNA): TGTGCCAGCAGCTTCATCGGGACGGGGCGGGGGAACACTGAAGCTTTCTTT. Its translation: CASSFIGTGRGNTEAFF.

The chain uses TRBV11-2 and TRBJ2-1; maybe TRBD1 (5 bases). Trimming stripped 4 bases from V and 0 bases from J, with 10 bases between. Germline values: CDR1 SGHAT, CDR2 FQNNGV. The CDR3 is 15 amino acids. CDR3 sequence: CASSYRLSSYNEQFF. The DNA for the CDR3 is TGTGCCAGCAGCTACAGGTTAAGCTCCTACAATGAGCAGTTCTTC.

The J gene is TRBJ2-3, the V gene TRBV15; TRBD1 aligns across 7 bases. V dropped 5 bases and J dropped 5; count of bases not matched to a gene: 16. The CDR3 is made up of 17 amino acids. Germline CDR1 reads LNHNV; CDR2 reads YYDKDF (reference sequence). The CDR3: CATSGNRDSNIRDTQYF. The CDR3 DNA reads as TGTGCCACCAGCGGGAACCGGGACAGCAATATCAGAGATACGCAGTATTTT.

The chain couples TRBV18 to TRBJ1-4, with D maybe TRBD1 (5 bases). Trimming took 5 bases from V and 0 from J, leaving 13 bases between them. The CDR3 has 16 amino acids. CDR1 and CDR2 from the germline V gene are KGHSH and LQKENI. The CDR3 protein is CASSSDSSATNEKLFF. For the CDR3, the DNA is TGTGCCAGCTCAAGCGACAGTTCTGCAACTAATGAAAAACTGTTTTTT. Using reference TRBV18 and TRBJ1-4 for the parts outside the CDR3, the full variable domain is NAGVMQNPRHLVRRRGQEARLRCSPMKGHSHVYWYRQLPEEGLKFMVYLQKENIIDESGMPKERFSAEFPKEGPSILRIQQVVRGDSAAYFCASSSDSSATNEKLFFGSGTQLSVL.

V gene TRBV10-2 combines with J gene TRBJ1-1; D is possibly TRBD1 (6 bases). With 9 bases removed from V and 2 bases from J, the gap between germline ends came to 19 bases. The CDR3 runs 15 residues. Germline V gives CDR1 WSHSY, CDR2 SAAADI. CDR3 protein: CARFHSRTVNTEAFF. The CDR3 bases are TGCGCCAGATTCCATTCTCGGACAGTTAACACTGAAGCTTTCTTT.

The chain recombines TRBV12-5 with TRBJ2-7; D is perhaps TRBD1 (5 bases). Trimming left V 6 bases short and J 2 bases short, with 20 bases between. The CDR3 sequence is 16 residues long. Germline CDR1 reads LGHNT; CDR2 reads FRNRAP. CDR3 bases: TGTGCTAGTGGCCTGTACTATCCTGACAGTACCTACGAGCAGTACTTC. Amino acids: CASGLYYPDSTYEQYF.

The chain has TRBV27 and TRBJ2-7; 7 nucleotides agree with TRBD2. V lost 5 bases and J lost 2; bases outside the gene matches: 6. Germline CDR1 reads MNHEY; CDR2 reads SMNVEV (reference sequence). CDR3 length: 14 amino acids. The CDR3 spells CASSQAGDTYEQYF. The DNA of the CDR3 is TGTGCCAGCAGTCAGGCGGGAGATACCTACGAGCAGTACTTC.

V is TRBV4-1 and J is TRBJ2-1; 11 nucleotides agree with TRBD2. V shed 1 base, J shed 4 bases, and the junction held 9 bases outside the gene matches. CDR3 size: 18 residues. Looked up from germline, CDR1 is MGHRA and CDR2 is YSYEKL. CDR3 coding DNA: TGCGCCAGCAGCCAAGGGGAACTAGCGGGAGTTTTATACAATGAGCAGTTCTTC. It yields the protein CASSQGELAGVLYNEQFF.